A selection of T cell receptor beta chains follows, all from one sample in a study of radiation and T cells in renal cell carcinoma. Clones were read by immunoSEQ multiplex PCR, and TCRdb kept only the in-frame ones, dropping some. The table lists around 120,000 clones, approximately 80% of them singletons. Sequencing used blood, obtained from a patient whose treatment included radiotherapy and nephrectomy. Receptor source: a woman aged 55-70 years with renal cell carcinoma. Each CDR3 is given with its conserved first and last residue. A D gene is named only where the DNA matches it firmly. Not every row has a clone size; where given, it reads once, few, many or a size class.

>TRBJ2-5|TRBV5-1|.|TRBD1
CASSFTGAQETQYF
TGCGCCAGCAGCTTTACAGGGGCCCAAGAGACCCAGTACTTC
>TRBJ2-1|TRBV23-1|.|TRBD1
CASPGMGQGALVDNEQFF
TGCGCCAGCCCGGGAATGGGACAGGGGGCGCTTGTAGATAATGAGCAGTTCTTC
>TRBJ1-5|TRBV6-6|.|.
CASSRENWNQPQHF
TGTGCCAGCAGCAGGGAGAATTGGAACCAGCCCCAGCATTTT
>TRBJ2-7|TRBV6-6|.|.
CANRDESYEQYF
TGTGCCAACCGGGACGAATCCTACGAGCAGTACTTC
>TRBJ1-6|TRBV6-5|.|TRBD1
CASTQPGQGSPLHF
TGTGCCAGCACGCAACCCGGACAGGGATCACCCCTCCACTTT
>TRBJ1-1|TRBV6-1|few|TRBD1
CASSEWDRGTEAFF
TGTGCCAGCAGTGAGTGGGACAGGGGAACTGAAGCTTTCTTT
>TRBJ2-7|TRBV4-1|.|TRBD2
CASSQEVRVGTSSYEQYF
TGCGCCAGCAGCCAAGAAGTAAGAGTAGGGACTAGCTCCTACGAGCAGTACTTC
>TRBJ2-7|TRBV10-3|.|TRBD2
CAINGLAGTYEQYF
TGTGCCATCAATGGACTAGCGGGGACCTACGAGCAGTACTTC
>TRBJ1-1|TRBV2|few|.
CASSEVGDTEAFF
TGTGCCAGCAGTGAAGTTGGGGACACTGAAGCTTTCTTT
>TRBJ1-5|TRBV5-1|few|.
CPKLPTVTGNQPQHF
TGCCCTAAACTACCCACAGTAACGGGCAATCAGCCCCAGCATTTT
>TRBJ1-5|TRBV7-2|few|.
CASKGVGGSNQPQHF
TGTGCCAGCAAGGGTGTTGGCGGTAGCAATCAGCCCCAGCATTTT
>TRBJ2-1|TRBV27|.|TRBD2
CASSSGGAVYNEQFF
TGTGCCAGCAGTTCCGGGGGGGCCGTCTACAATGAGCAGTTCTTC
>TRBJ1-2|TRBV28|.|.
CASSSEWGSNYGYTF
TGTGCCAGCAGTTCGGAGTGGGGGTCCAACTATGGCTACACCTTC
>TRBJ2-3|TRBV7-9|few|.
CASSLGGGRFADTQYF
TGTGCCAGCAGCTTAGGTGGGGGGAGATTCGCAGATACGCAGTATTTT
>TRBJ1-4|TRBV4-2|.|.
CASSQETAGGELFF
TGTGCCAGCAGCCAAGAAACAGCGGGTGGTGAACTGTTTTTT
>TRBJ2-5|TRBV4-2|.|TRBD2
CASSRGSASGDQETQYF
TGTGCCAGCAGCCGAGGGTCGGCTAGCGGGGACCAAGAGACCCAGTACTTC
>TRBJ2-1|TRBV5-6|.|.
CASRLIRGGPYNEQFF
TGTGCCAGCAGGCTGATACGGGGAGGACCCTACAATGAGCAGTTCTTC
>TRBJ1-2|TRBV2|few|.
CASSVQGNYGYTF
TGTGCCAGCAGCGTACAGGGTAACTATGGCTACACCTTC
>TRBJ2-5|TRBV19|.|.
CASNDGGSQETQYF
TGTGCCAGTAACGATGGAGGATCCCAAGAGACCCAGTACTTC
>TRBJ1-1|TRBV30|.|.
CAWSVGNGEAFF
TGTGCCTGGAGTGTAGGGAACGGAGAAGCTTTCTTT
>TRBJ2-3|TRBV29-1|.|TRBD1
CSVPGGTGVADTQYF
TGCAGCGTCCCCGGCGGGACAGGGGTAGCAGATACGCAGTATTTT
>TRBJ1-5|TRBV30|.|.
CAWSGAGIQPQHF
TGTGCCTGGAGTGGGGCCGGGATTCAGCCCCAGCATTTT
>TRBJ2-3|TRBV2|once|TRBD2
CASSELAGGTDTQYF
TGTGCCAGCAGTGAACTAGCGGGGGGCACAGATACGCAGTATTTT
>TRBJ1-6|TRBV7-2|once|.
CASSLGPPRDLHF
TGTGCCAGCAGTTTAGGACCGCCCCGGGACCTCCACTTT
>TRBJ1-5|TRBV27|.|.
CASSLYRDQPQHF
TGTGCCAGCAGTTTATACAGGGATCAGCCCCAGCATTTT
>TRBJ1-2|TRBV10-2|few|.
CASSEWTNYGYTF
TGCGCCAGCAGTGAGTGGACTAACTATGGCTACACCTTC
>TRBJ1-1|TRBV4-1|once|.
CASSQGPGPMNTEAFF
TGCGCCAGCAGCCAAGGGCCGGGTCCCATGAACACTGAAGCTTTCTTT
>TRBJ2-1|TRBV10-1|.|TRBD2
CASRSITSGGSYLRREQFF
TGCGCCAGCAGAAGCATCACTAGCGGGGGGTCATACCTTAGGAGGGAGCAGTTCTTC
>TRBJ2-7|TRBV10-3|.|.
CAISEVQGNEQYF
TGTGCCATCAGTGAGGTACAGGGTAACGAGCAGTACTTC
>TRBJ1-5|TRBV5-1|once|TRBD1
CASSLGTGDQPQHF
TGCGCCAGCAGCTTGGGGACAGGGGATCAGCCCCAGCATTTT
>TRBJ1-1|TRBV18|few|TRBD1
CASSRGQGVNTEAFF
TGTGCCAGCTCACGCGGACAGGGAGTGAACACTGAAGCTTTCTTT
>TRBJ2-1|TRBV30|few|.
CAWSVGPTNEQFF
TGTGCCTGGAGTGTGGGACCCACCAATGAGCAGTTCTTC
>TRBJ1-6|TRBV6-5|.|.
CASSYSWTDNSPLHF
TGTGCCAGCAGTTACTCTTGGACGGATAATTCACCCCTCCACTTT
>TRBJ1-1|TRBV29-1|.|TRBD1
CSGKQGALNTEAFF
TGCAGCGGTAAACAGGGGGCGTTGAACACTGAAGCTTTCTTT
>TRBJ1-5|TRBV6-6|.|.
CASRIPEGPGRPQHF
TGTGCCAGCAGAATTCCAGAGGGGCCCGGTAGGCCCCAGCATTTT
>TRBJ2-1|TRBV28|.|TRBD1
CASSHRGRNEQFF
TGTGCCAGCAGCCACAGGGGGCGGAATGAGCAGTTCTTC
>TRBJ1-1|TRBV7-6|.|.
CASSPGRRAVTEAFF
TGTGCCAGCAGCCCGGGGCGGAGGGCGGTGACTGAAGCTTTCTTT
>TRBJ2-3|TRBV29-1|.|.
CSMSDGAIDTQYF
TGCAGTATGTCAGACGGGGCGATAGATACGCAGTATTTT
>TRBJ2-7|TRBV6-5|.|TRBD1
CASSYGTGGTYEQYF
TGTGCCAGCAGTTACGGGACAGGGGGAACCTACGAGCAGTACTTC
>TRBJ1-5|TRBV28|few|.
CASSFGRGWPQHF
TGTGCCAGCAGTTTCGGACGGGGCTGGCCCCAGCATTTT
>TRBJ1-2|TRBV5-1|once|.
CASSLSAQPSVLANYGYTF
TGCGCCAGCAGCTTGAGCGCCCAGCCCTCCGTTTTAGCTAACTATGGCTACACCTTC
>TRBJ1-1|TRBV7-9|.|.
CASSTEDTEAFF
TGTGCCAGCAGTACAGAAGACACTGAAGCTTTCTTT
>TRBJ1-5|TRBV7-9|.|TRBD1
CASSPMKDRGQPQHF
TGTGCCAGCAGCCCGATGAAGGACAGGGGACAGCCCCAGCATTTT
>TRBJ2-1|TRBV4-1|.|TRBD1
CASSHHRGNEQFF
TGCGCCAGCAGCCATCACAGGGGCAATGAGCAGTTCTTC
>TRBJ2-7|TRBV2|.|.
CASSEAPEPWQYF
TGTGCCAGCAGTGAAGCGCCCGAGCCGTGGCAGTACTTC
>TRBJ1-5|TRBV7-2|.|.
CASSLRGVDQPQHF
TGTGCCAGCAGCTTACGGGGGGTGGATCAGCCCCAGCATTTT